Shown below are 21 T cell receptor beta chains from a single sample sequenced in a study of tissue T cells after allogeneic stem cell transplantation. Described time point: mouse harvest day 14 after allogeneic transplant. Tail vein injection delivered 10^7 T-cell-depleted bone marrow cells and 10^6 splenic CD5+ T cells. Measured with immunoSEQ multiplex PCR; TCRdb has only the in-frame clones, and not every one. Among some 530 clones listed, about 51% were seen once. Input material: blood. These TCRs come from a female BALB/c mouse given C57BL/6 T cells with graft-versus-host disease after an allogeneic hematopoietic cell transplant.

On this clone itself: Mouse gene names apply. The CDR3 end falls 1 residue outside the read, so it is completed with the germline J gene. This chain uses TRBV5 with TRBJ2-7; TRBD2 agrees at 10 bases. The CDR3 consists of 17 residues. The trim removed 2 bases at V and 0 bases at J, leaving 7 bases unmatched. Germline V CDR1 and CDR2: LGHNA, YNLKQL (reference sequence). CDR3 DNA (partial): TGTGCCAGCAGCCAAAATAACTGGGGGGGTAGCTCCTATGAACAGTAC. Protein: CASSQNNWGGSSYEQY. The full-length CDR3 reads as CASSQNNWGGSSYEQYF.

This clone was counted between two and nine times. Gene names denote mouse genes. Read coverage stops 1 residue before the CDR3 terminus; the germline J gene supplies the remainder. J is TRBJ1-4 and V is TRBV13-1; D is unclear. V lost 5 bases to trimming and J lost 0 bases, with 5 bases between them. This CDR3 has 13 amino acids. Per the germline V gene, CDR1 is NSHNY and CDR2 is SYGAGN. CDR3 sequence reads: CASRPLSNERLFF. CDR3 bases read: TGTGCCAGCAGACCACTTTCCAACGAAAGATTATTT.

This clone is a singleton in its sample. The genes and germline here are from mouse. The part of the CDR3 DNA that was read is TGTGCCAGCGGTGATGACAGGGAAGTCTTC. Its translation is CASGDDREVF. From start to end, the CDR3 is CASGDDREVFF. The chain carries TRBV13-2 and TRBJ1-1; a possible D gene is TRBD1 (5 bases). Read sequence stops 1 residue before the CDR3 end, and the germline J gene provides the missing end. V dropped 0 bases and J dropped 8 bases, with 5 bases sitting between them. Per germline, CDR1 NNHNN and CDR2 SYGAGS (reference sequence). The CDR3 length is 11 residues.

This clone is judged large (0.1 to 1%). Mouse names are used for the genes. The missing CDR3 end, 1 residue past where the read stops, is filled in from the germline J gene. This sample includes further DNA sequences coding for the same CDR3. This chain links TRBV29 with TRBJ1-6; D possibly corresponds to TRBD1 (6 bases). TRBJ1-6 is an ORF, with its function uncertain. CDR1 is MSHET, CDR2 SYDVDS, per germline. This CDR3 has 15 amino acids. The V and J ends lost 2 bases and 1 base respectively, with 6 bases between them. CDR3 bases read: TGTGCTAGCAGTTTAGGGGGCTCCTATAATTCGCCCCTCTAC. It encodes CASSLGGSYNSPLY. The complete CDR3 protein is CASSLGGSYNSPLYF.

With respect to this clone: Mouse gene names and germline throughout. The sequenced fragment ends 1 residue before the CDR3 boundary, so the rest is inferred from the germline J gene. The V and J genes are TRBV19 and TRBJ2-4, with D maybe TRBD2 (6 bases). Between the trimmed V and J ends, which lost 6 bases and 5 bases, there was a span of 13 bases. From germline, CDR1 is FNHDT and CDR2 SITEND (reference sequence). The CDR3 runs 13 residues. CDR3 bases read: TGTGCCAGCACCCCCGGGACTTTAAACACCTTGTAC. Protein: CASTPGTLNTLY. The CDR3 as a whole reads CASTPGTLNTLYF.

On this clone: All gene names here are mouse names. The CDR3 is cut off 1 residue early in the read; its end comes from the germline J gene. This chain connects TRBV4 to TRBJ2-3, with 10 bases aligning to TRBD2. J was trimmed by 0 bases and V by 4 bases; bases with no gene match: 4. CDR1 and CDR2 from the germline V gene are LGHDT and YNNKQL (reference sequence). CDR3 length: 16 residues. CDR3 DNA (partial): TGTGCCAGCAGCTTCGGACTGGGGGCTAGTGCAGAAACGCTGTAT. This codes for CASSFGLGASAETLY. The full CDR3 protein reads CASSFGLGASAETLYF.

To note about this clone: The gene names here belong to mouse. The CDR3 is cut off 1 residue early in the read; its end comes from the germline J gene. The chain combines TRBV2 with TRBJ1-5, with D possibly being TRBD1 (6 bases). Per the germline V gene, CDR1 is LGHNA and CDR2 is YSYQKL. The CDR3 contains 15 residues. Between the trimmed V and J ends, which lost 3 bases and 3 bases, there was a span of 12 bases. CDR3 DNA, as far as it was read: TGTGCCAGCAGCCAGGGGGACATGGTCAACCAGGCTCCGCTT. It is translated as CASSQGDMVNQAPL. The entire CDR3 sequence reads CASSQGDMVNQAPLF.

Regarding this clone: Genes and germline are mouse. The sequenced fragment ends 1 residue before the CDR3 boundary, so the rest is inferred from the germline J gene. The gene calls are TRBV26 and TRBJ2-2, with D perhaps matching TRBD2 (6 bases). The germline V and J ends were trimmed by 3 bases and 0 bases, with 11 bases remaining between them. The V gene's germline CDR1 is KGHPV and CDR2 FQNQEV (reference sequence). CDR3 length: 16 residues. The CDR3 reads CASSLIGGSNTGQLYF. The sequenced part of the CDR3 DNA is TGTGCCAGCAGTCTAATCGGGGGGTCAAACACCGGGCAGCTCTAC.

This clone was found a few times. Genes and germline come from the mouse. The sequenced fragment ends 1 residue before the CDR3 boundary, so the rest is inferred from the germline J gene. The sample holds other DNA sequences that translate to the same CDR3. This chain connects TRBV29 to TRBJ2-7; tentatively, D is TRBD2 (5 bases). V was trimmed by 3 bases and J by 7 bases, leaving 13 bases between them. Per germline, CDR1 MSHET and CDR2 SYDVDS. This CDR3 has 13 residues. CDR3 sequence: CASSFRGMGEQYF. The part of the CDR3 DNA that was read is TGTGCTAGCAGTTTTCGAGGGATGGGGGAACAGTAC.

In the case of this clone: Gene names and germline match the mouse. The CDR3 extends 1 residue past the end of the read, so its final part is completed from the germline J gene. The rearrangement links TRBV1 to TRBJ1-1; D might be TRBD1 (5 bases). V dropped 3 bases and J dropped 1 base, with 6 bases sitting between them. This CDR3 spans 13 amino acids. Germline V gene lookup returns CDR1 NSQYPW and CDR2 LRSPGD (reference sequence). This CDR3 is CTCSAGVNTEVFF. The sequenced CDR3 bases are TGCACCTGCAGTGCGGGGGTAAACACAGAAGTCTTC. The full variable domain, rest sourced from reference TRBV1 and TRBJ1-1, is VTLLEQNPRWRLVPRGQAVNLRCILKNSQYPWMSWYQQDLQKQLQWLFTLRSPGDKEVKSLPGADYLATRVTDTELRLQVANMSQGRTLYCTCSAGVNTEVFFGKGTRLTVV.

This clone was recorded a few times. Mouse gene names and germline throughout. The read stops 1 residue short of the end of the CDR3; the missing end is completed from the germline J gene. The chain joins TRBV12-2 to TRBJ1-1, with D perhaps matching TRBD1 (6 bases). Trimming left V 2 bases short and J 1 base short, with 7 bases between. This CDR3 contains 13 residues. Germline loops: CDR1 SGHLS, CDR2 HYDKME. CDR3 DNA (partial): TGTGCCAGCTCTCCAGGGGCGAACACAGAAGTCTTC. Its protein is CASSPGANTEVF. From start to end, the CDR3 is CASSPGANTEVFF.

This clone has a single count. The listed genes are named as in mouse. The CDR3 end is not reached by the read, which stops 1 residue before it; the germline J gene fills it in. The chain couples TRBV26 to TRBJ2-3; D remains ambiguous. Germline CDR1 is KGHPV and CDR2 is FQNQEV (reference sequence). The V gene lost 6 bases and the J gene lost 6 bases, with 4 bases spanning the gap. This CDR3 contains 10 residues. The CDR3 spells CASRGETLYF. The part of the CDR3 DNA that was read is TGTGCCAGCAGGGGCGAAACGCTGTAT.

The table lists this clone with a count of one. Gene names are the mouse ones. The read falls 1 residue short of the CDR3 end, and the missing part is taken from the germline J gene. V and J are TRBV1 and TRBJ1-6, with D tentatively TRBD1 (6 bases). TRBJ1-6 is designated an ORF whose function remains uncertain. V lost 4 bases to trimming and J lost 0 bases, with 7 bases between them. This CDR3 has 15 amino acids. The germline CDR1 and CDR2 sequences are NSQYPW and LRSPGD (reference sequence). The CDR3 sequence: CTCSGGHSYNSPLYF. Incomplete CDR3 DNA: TGCACCTGCAGTGGGGGACATTCCTATAATTCGCCCCTCTAC.

Points on this clone: The gene symbols are mouse symbols. The DNA ends 1 residue before the CDR3 does, and the rest of the CDR3 is filled in from the germline J gene. The genes are TRBV14 and TRBJ1-6; 7 bases map to TRBD1. TRBJ1-6 is noted as an ORF with a role that remains uncertain. The CDR3 is made up of 17 amino acids. V dropped 0 bases and J dropped 0; count of bases not matched to a gene: 3. Germline CDR1 reads SGHDT; CDR2 reads FRDEAV. Incomplete CDR3 DNA: TGTGCCAGCAGTTTCTTCAGGGGGTATTCCTATAATTCGCCCCTCTAC. This codes for CASSFFRGYSYNSPLY. The entire CDR3 protein is CASSFFRGYSYNSPLYF.

A few counts support this clone. Mouse names are used for the genes. The CDR3 is cut off 1 residue early in the read; its end comes from the germline J gene. The sample has other DNA sequences that encode this CDR3 too. This rearrangement joins TRBV1 to TRBJ1-4, with D maybe TRBD1 (6 bases). This CDR3 region has 14 residues. Trimming cost V 3 bases and J 2 bases, with 7 bases left between them. Germline-derived CDR1 and CDR2 are NSQYPW and LRSPGD (reference sequence). The CDR3 is CTCSAGTSNERLFF. Incomplete CDR3 DNA: TGCACCTGCAGTGCCGGGACATCCAACGAAAGATTATTT.

Regarding this clone: Genes and germline are mouse. The read ends 1 residue before the CDR3 terminus; that terminus is restored from the germline J gene. J is TRBJ2-1 and V is TRBV29; tentative D call: TRBD1 (6 bases). This CDR3 has 13 residues. With 4 bases removed from V and 4 bases from J, the gap between germline ends came to 8 bases. Germline CDR1 is MSHET and CDR2 is SYDVDS. This CDR3 reads CASSSGQYAEQFF. The covered CDR3 bases are TGTGCTAGCAGTTCGGGACAATATGCTGAGCAGTTC.

A remark on this clone: The gene names here belong to mouse. From the germline J gene comes the end of the CDR3, since the read stops 1 residue before it. The rearrangement joins TRBV15 to TRBJ2-3; 11 nucleotides match TRBD2. The CDR3 has 15 residues. Germline V gene data show CDR1 as SGHND and CDR2 as FRSKSL. V lost 6 bases and J lost 1; bases outside the gene matches: 3. The CDR3 DNA, read in part, is TGTGCCAGCAGACCGGACTGGGGGGGTGCAGAAACGCTGTAT. Its translation: CASRPDWGGAETLY. Given in full, the CDR3 is CASRPDWGGAETLYF.

In this sample, this clone turned up a few times. Genes and germline are mouse. The missing CDR3 end, 1 residue past where the read stops, is filled in from the germline J gene. This chain uses TRBV26 with TRBJ2-7, with 9 bases matching TRBD2. Germline loops: CDR1 KGHPV, CDR2 FQNQEV (reference sequence). CDR3 size: 13 residues. V was clipped by 2 bases and J by 4 bases; unmatched bases: 0. The part of the CDR3 DNA that was read is TGTGCCAGCAGTCTGACTGGGGGGTATGAACAGTAC. This codes for CASSLTGGYEQY. In full, the CDR3 is CASSLTGGYEQYF.

Within the sample, this clone is hyperexpanded. Germline and genes: mouse. The read halts 1 residue ahead of the CDR3 end, with the missing end drawn from the germline J gene. The V gene is TRBV13-1, the J gene TRBJ2-3; possible D gene TRBD1, 6 bases. CDR1 and CDR2 (germline): NSHNY, SYGAGN. Trimming cost V 0 bases and J 1 base, with 9 bases left between them. The CDR3 totals 15 residues. The DNA read from the CDR3 is TGTGCCAGCAGTGATGCCAGGGGCGGTGCAGAAACGCTGTAT. Translation gives CASSDARGGAETLY. The complete CDR3 protein is CASSDARGGAETLYF.

The table lists this clone with a few counts. The genes are named according to mouse. The read comes to an end 1 residue before the CDR3 does, leaving the germline J gene to fill in the end. This rearrangement joins TRBV29 to TRBJ1-5; possible D gene TRBD1, 6 bases. There are 14 residues in the CDR3. V shed 3 bases and J shed 2 bases, with 8 bases lying between them. Per the germline V gene, CDR1 is MSHET and CDR2 is SYDVDS. The CDR3 sequence: CASSFGGDNQAPLF. The sequenced CDR3 bases are TGTGCTAGCAGTTTTGGGGGCGACAACCAGGCTCCGCTT.

There are a few counts of this clone. Genes and germline come from the mouse. The missing CDR3 end, 1 residue past where the read stops, is filled in from the germline J gene. The chain recombines TRBV5 with TRBJ2-1; 8 bases are shared with TRBD2. V lost 0 bases, J lost 4 bases, and 2 bases stayed unmatched. This CDR3 comprises 15 residues. Germline CDR1 is LGHNA and CDR2 is YNLKQL (reference sequence). Here the CDR3 reads CASSQEGGRYAEQFF. The CDR3 bases that were read are TGTGCCAGCAGCCAAGAGGGGGGGCGATATGCTGAGCAGTTC.